The sequence of this T cell receptor beta chain was determined in a study of CD8+CD57+ T cells in acquired aplastic anemia. The template for TCR beta VDJ and CDR3 sequence profiling was genomic DNA. TCRdb reanalysed the reads using MiXCR and keeps one entry per CDR3 protein. The sample has just over 400,000 distinct CDR3 sequences; about two thirds are singletons. The sequence was obtained from a human donor in good health, serving as a control. Sequencing was carried out using sorted CD4+, CD8+, or CD8+CD57+ T cells (not recorded which) from PBMCs.

CDR3: CSARRPGGDAYEQYF. Here the CDR3 DNA reads TGCAGTGCTAGAAGGCCCGGGGGGGATGCCTACGAGCAGTACTTC. The J gene is TRBJ2-7, the V gene TRBV20-1, with TRBD2 matching over 8 bases. The CDR3 spans 15 residues. Trimming took 2 bases from V and 2 from J; bases not matched to a gene: 8. Germline V gene sequence: CDR1 DFQATT, CDR2 SNEGSKA (reference sequence).